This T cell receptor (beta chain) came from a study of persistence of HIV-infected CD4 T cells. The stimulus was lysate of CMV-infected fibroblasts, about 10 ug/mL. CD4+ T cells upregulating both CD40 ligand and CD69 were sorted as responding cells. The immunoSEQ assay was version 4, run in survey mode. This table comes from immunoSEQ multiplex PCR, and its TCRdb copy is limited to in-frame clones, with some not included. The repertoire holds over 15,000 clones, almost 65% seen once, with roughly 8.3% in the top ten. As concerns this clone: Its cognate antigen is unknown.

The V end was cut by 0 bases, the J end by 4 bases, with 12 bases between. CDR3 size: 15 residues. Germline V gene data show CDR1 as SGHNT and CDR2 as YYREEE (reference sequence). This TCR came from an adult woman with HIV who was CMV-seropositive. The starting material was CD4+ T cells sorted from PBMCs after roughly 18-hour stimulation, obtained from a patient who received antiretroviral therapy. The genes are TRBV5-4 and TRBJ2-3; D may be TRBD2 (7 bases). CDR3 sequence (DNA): TGTGCCAGCAGCTTGGGGGGGGGCTACGCAGATACGCAGTATTTT. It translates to CASSLGGGYADTQYF.